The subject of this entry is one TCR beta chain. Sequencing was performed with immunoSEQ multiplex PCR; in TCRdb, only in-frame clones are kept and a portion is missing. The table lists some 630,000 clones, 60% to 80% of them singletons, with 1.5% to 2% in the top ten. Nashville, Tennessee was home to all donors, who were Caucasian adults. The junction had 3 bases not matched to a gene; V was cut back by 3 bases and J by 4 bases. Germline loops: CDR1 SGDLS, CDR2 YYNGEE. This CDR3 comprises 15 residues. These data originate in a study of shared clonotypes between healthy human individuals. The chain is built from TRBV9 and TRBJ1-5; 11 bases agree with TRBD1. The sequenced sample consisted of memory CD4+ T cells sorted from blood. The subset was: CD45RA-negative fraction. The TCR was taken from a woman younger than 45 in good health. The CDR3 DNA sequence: TGTGCCAGCAGCGGGACAGGGGGCGAGAATCAGCCCCAGCATTTT. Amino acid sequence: CASSGTGGENQPQHF.